Below, 14 T cell receptor beta chains from the same sample are listed, as sequenced in a study of cytomegalovirus exposure and HLA in healthy donors. With 60 Vbeta and 13 Jbeta primers, the PCR was carried out. The protocol was immunoSEQ multiplex PCR, while the TCRdb copy is restricted to in-frame clones and leaves out a portion. This sample's clone table lists some 110,000 clones. The material sequenced was PBMCs. The receptor source for this set is a man between 18 and 29 years old in good health and CMV-seronegative.

The V and J genes are TRBV18 and TRBJ2-3, with D unresolved. Germline CDR1 reads KGHSH; CDR2 reads LQKENI. This CDR3 has 14 residues. The germline V and J ends were trimmed by 2 bases and 1 base, with 7 bases remaining between them. The CDR3 nucleotides are TGTGCCAGCTCACCATATCCGGGCACAGATACGCAGTATTTT. Its translation is CASSPYPGTDTQYF.

V and J are TRBV2 and TRBJ1-1; D is perhaps TRBD1 (5 bases). This CDR3 is 12 amino acids long. Germline CDR1 SNHLY, CDR2 FYNNEI. The V and J ends lost 7 bases and 5 bases respectively, with 11 bases between them. CDR3 DNA sequence: TGTGCCAGCACCCGGGGGGGGACTGAAGCTTTCTTT. This encodes CASTRGGTEAFF. The full variable domain, its missing parts supplied by reference TRBV2 and TRBJ1-1, is EPEVTQTPSHQVTQMGQEVILRCVPISNHLYFYWYRQILGQKVEFLVSFYNNEISEKSEIFDDQFSVERPDGSNFTLKIRSTKLEDSAMYFCASTRGGTEAFFGQGTRLTVV.

This chain uses TRBV5-6 with TRBJ2-3; TRBD2 agrees at 12 bases. This CDR3 region has 17 residues. The germline CDR1 and CDR2 sequences are SGHDT and YYEEEE. The V gene end was trimmed by 1 base and the J gene end by 11 bases; junction bases not matched to a gene: 14. This CDR3 reads CASSLLLAGGPLVGQYF. Written as DNA, the CDR3 is TGTGCCAGCAGCTTGCTCCTAGCGGGAGGGCCCCTGGTCGGGCAGTATTTT.

The V and J genes are TRBV10-1 and TRBJ2-7; no clear D. There are 14 residues in the CDR3. Germline CDR1 WNHNN, CDR2 SYGVQD (reference sequence). Trimming stripped 0 bases from V and 5 bases from J, with 11 bases between. The CDR3 spells CASSESGSYNEQYF. The CDR3 nucleotides are TGCGCCAGCAGTGAGTCTGGTAGCTACAACGAGCAGTACTTC.

This chain connects TRBV7-6 to TRBJ1-1; D is undetermined. The V gene lost 11 bases and the J gene lost 1 base, with 8 bases spanning the gap. From germline, CDR1 is SGHVS and CDR2 FNYEAQ. This CDR3 contains 11 residues. CDR3 sequence (DNA): TGTGCCGTCGCAGAGAACACTGAAGCTTTCTTT. Its translation: CAVAENTEAFF.

This chain connects TRBV7-9 to TRBJ2-3, with a tentative D call TRBD1 (6 bases). The germline V and J ends were trimmed by 4 bases and 6 bases, with 23 bases remaining between them. CDR3 size: 17 residues. Per the germline V gene, CDR1 is SEHNR and CDR2 is FQNEAQ (reference sequence). CDR3: CASSWGRVEWGVDTQYF. The CDR3 DNA follows: TGTGCCAGCAGCTGGGGGCGGGTGGAATGGGGTGTGGATACGCAGTATTTT. The complete variable domain, with remaining parts taken from reference TRBV7-9 and TRBJ2-3, reads DTGVSQNPRHKITKRGQNVTFRCDPISEHNRLYWYRQTLGQGPEFLTYFQNEAQLEKSRLLSDRFSAERPKGSFSTLEIQRTEQGDSAMYLCASSWGRVEWGVDTQYFGPGTRLTVL.

V usage is TRBV6-5 and J usage is TRBJ1-6, with unresolved D. The CDR3 has 14 amino acids. V shed 6 bases and J shed 8 bases, with 14 bases lying between them. Germline CDR1 and CDR2: MNHEY and SVGAGI. The CDR3 nucleotides read TGTGCCAGCAGGCCGCATCCGAGGGATTCACCCCTCCACTTT. Translated: CASRPHPRDSPLHF.

The V and J genes are TRBV6-1 and TRBJ1-4; D is ambiguous. V was pared by 8 bases and J by 4 bases, with 17 bases between. Looked up from germline, CDR1 is MNHNS and CDR2 is SASEGT. This CDR3 region has 15 residues. In DNA form, the CDR3 reads TGTGCCAGCGAGGGTCGGGCAGGCCTTAATGAAAAACTGTTTTTT. As protein: CASEGRAGLNEKLFF.

V is TRBV6-1 and J is TRBJ1-5; TRBD1 matches at 8 bases. J lost 5 bases, V lost 6 bases, and 6 bases had no gene match. CDR3 length equals 14 residues. The germline gives CDR1 MNHNS, CDR2 SASEGT. The CDR3 DNA follows: TGTGCCAGCAGCCAGGGACAGGTCTATCAGCCCCAGCATTTT. Translation: CASSQGQVYQPQHF.

CDR3 nucleotides: TGTGCCAGCAGCTTAACTGGCCAGGCTATCCAAGAGACCCAGTACTTC. This translates into CASSLTGQAIQETQYF. J is TRBJ2-5 and V is TRBV7-3; D is unclear. Germline CDR1 SGHTA, CDR2 FQGTGA. The length of the CDR3 is 16 residues. Deletions cut 0 bases from V and 1 base from J, with 12 bases between.

The chain uses TRBV5-1 and TRBJ1-3; D uncertain. The CDR3 is made up of 19 amino acids. Germline V gives CDR1 SGHRS, CDR2 YFSETQ. V lost 4 bases and J lost 0, with 23 bases in between. This chain's CDR3 is CASSRSGIRGEHSGNTIYF. CDR3 DNA: TGCGCCAGCAGCCGTTCCGGGATTCGGGGAGAACACTCTGGAAACACCATATATTTT. The full variable domain, its missing parts supplied by reference TRBV5-1 and TRBJ1-3, is KAGVTQTPRYLIKTRGQQVTLSCSPISGHRSVSWYQQTPGQGLQFLFEYFSETQRNKGNFPGRFSGRQFSNSRSEMNVSTLELGDSALYLCASSRSGIRGEHSGNTIYFGEGSWLTVV.

The V call is TRBV4-1, the J call TRBJ2-1; tentative D call: TRBD1 (5 bases). This CDR3 has 14 residues. The V gene's germline CDR1 is MGHRA and CDR2 YSYEKL. Between the trimmed V and J ends, which lost 1 base and 4 bases, there was a span of 8 bases. CDR3 sequence: CASSQVTGYNEQFF. CDR3 nucleotides: TGCGCCAGCAGCCAAGTTACAGGTTACAATGAGCAGTTCTTC.

This chain connects TRBV5-1 to TRBJ1-4; D is ambiguous. V lost 0 bases to trimming and J lost 6 bases, with 9 bases between them. Looked up from germline, CDR1 is SGHRS and CDR2 is YFSETQ. This CDR3 has 14 residues. The CDR3 DNA is TGCGCCAGCAGCTTGGGTTGGGGAGATGAAAAACTGTTTTTT. Translated, it gives CASSLGWGDEKLFF.

The gene calls are TRBV27 and TRBJ2-7, with TRBD2 matching over 7 bases. This CDR3 has 12 amino acids. Germline loops: CDR1 MNHEY, CDR2 SMNVEV (reference sequence). The J segment lost 10 bases and the V segment lost 5 bases, leaving 8 bases of the junction unmatched. CDR3 residues: CASSLRPGGQYF. CDR3 bases: TGTGCCAGCAGTCTCCGACCGGGGGGTCAGTACTTC.